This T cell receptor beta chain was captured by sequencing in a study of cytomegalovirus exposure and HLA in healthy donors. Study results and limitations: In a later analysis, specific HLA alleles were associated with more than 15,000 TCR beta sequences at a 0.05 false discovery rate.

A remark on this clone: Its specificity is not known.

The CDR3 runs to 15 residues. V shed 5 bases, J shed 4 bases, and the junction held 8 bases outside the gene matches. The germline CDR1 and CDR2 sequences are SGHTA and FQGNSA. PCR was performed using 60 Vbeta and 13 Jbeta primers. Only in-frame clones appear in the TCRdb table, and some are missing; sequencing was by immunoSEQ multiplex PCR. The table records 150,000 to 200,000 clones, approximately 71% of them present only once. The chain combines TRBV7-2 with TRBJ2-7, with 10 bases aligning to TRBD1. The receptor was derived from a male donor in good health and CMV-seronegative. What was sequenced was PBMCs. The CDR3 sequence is CASSPAGTGVYEQYF. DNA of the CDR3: TGTGCCAGCAGCCCAGCCGGGACAGGGGTGTACGAGCAGTACTTC.